Shown below are 32 T cell receptor beta chains from a single sample sequenced in a study of cytomegalovirus exposure and HLA in healthy donors. The PCR ran on 60 Vbeta and 13 Jbeta primers. The assay was immunoSEQ multiplex PCR, and TCRdb's table has in-frame clones only and misses some. In the table there are under 110,000 clones, roughly 80% of which are singletons. The sequencing sample was made of PBMCs. The receptor source for this set is a man aged 35-49 years in good health and CMV-seronegative.

The V and J genes are TRBV5-8 and TRBJ2-3, with a weak D call TRBD2 (7 bases). The CDR3 spans 13 residues. Trimming removed 4 bases at V and 7 bases at J, with 13 bases between. The germline V gene has CDR1 SGHTS and CDR2 YDEGEE. In DNA, the CDR3 is TGTGCCAGCAGCGGGGGGGGGCCAAATACGCAGTATTTT. This codes for CASSGGGPNTQYF.

This clone was observed a single time. The chain joins TRBV5-4 to TRBJ2-7, with 8 bases that match TRBD2. This CDR3 is 18 amino acids long. Germline CDR1 and CDR2: SGHNT and YYREEE (reference sequence). V trimming: 4 bases; J trimming: 7 bases; junction bases outside the gene matches: 22. CDR3 in amino acids: CASSTTRTERGFRKEQYF. CDR3 DNA sequence: TGTGCCAGCAGCACAACACGGACGGAGCGGGGGTTTCGGAAAGAGCAGTACTTC. The variable domain in full, completed from reference TRBV5-4 and TRBJ2-7, reads ETGVTQSPTHLIKTRGQQVTLRCSSQSGHNTVSWYQQALGQGPQFIFQYYREEENGRGNFPPRFSGLQFPNYSSELNVNALELDDSALYLCASSTTRTERGFRKEQYFGPGTRLTVT.

In this sample, this clone turned up once. The chain couples TRBV5-1 to TRBJ1-2; no firm D call. Trimming cost V 0 bases and J 0 bases, with 9 bases left between them. Per germline, CDR1 SGHRS and CDR2 YFSETQ. This CDR3 has 15 amino acids. CDR3 DNA sequence: TGCGCCAGCAGCTTGGGAGGGCGATCTAACTATGGCTACACCTTC. Protein: CASSLGGRSNYGYTF.

V and J are TRBV10-3 and TRBJ2-3, with TRBD1 matching 7 bases. The CDR3 contains 14 residues. Unmatched junction bases numbered 7, after V lost 4 bases and J lost 6 bases. The germline V gene encodes CDR1 ENHRY and CDR2 SYGVKD. The CDR3 loop reads CAISVGGATDTQYF. CDR3 coding DNA: TGTGCCATCAGTGTAGGGGGCGCCACGGATACGCAGTATTTT.

J is TRBJ2-2 and V is TRBV10-3, with a weak D call TRBD1 (6 bases). The V end lost 3 bases, the J end lost 5 bases, and 10 bases lay between the germline ends. Germline CDR1 is ENHRY and CDR2 is SYGVKD. This CDR3 has 14 amino acids. CDR3 DNA sequence: TGTGCCATCAGTGACGCAGGGGATACCGGGGAGCTGTTTTTT. Its protein product is CAISDAGDTGELFF.

The rearrangement uses TRBV6-5 and TRBJ2-2; TRBD2 matches 8 bases. With 5 bases clipped from V and 14 bases from J, the junction kept 13 bases outside the gene matches. This CDR3 region has 14 residues. Germline lookup yields CDR1 MNHEY and CDR2 SVGAGI. CDR3 bases: TGTGCCAGCAGTGAAGAGAGCGGGGGTCGACTACTGTTTTTT. Amino acids: CASSEESGGRLLFF.

This sequence joins TRBV11-2 and TRBJ2-4; tentatively, D is TRBD2 (5 bases). The V end was cut by 0 bases, the J end by 6 bases, with 6 bases between. This CDR3 region has 13 residues. The germline gives CDR1 SGHAT, CDR2 FQNNGV. CDR3 amino acids: CASSLDGRNIQYF. As DNA, the CDR3 is TGTGCCAGCAGCTTAGATGGGAGAAACATTCAGTACTTC.

The chain employs TRBV27 and TRBJ2-5; the D gene is possibly TRBD1 (6 bases). The end of the DNA is better explained by TRBJ2-7, so the J call may be wrong. The CDR3 spans 14 residues. CDR1 and CDR2 from the germline V gene are MNHEY and SMNVEV (reference sequence). This CDR3 is CASRNRESSYEQYF. In nucleotides, the CDR3 is TGTGCCAGCAGGAACAGGGAATCCTCCTACGAGCAGTACTTC.

J is TRBJ2-5 and V is TRBV7-9; 12 nucleotides line up with TRBD2. CDR1 and CDR2 from the germline V gene are SEHNR and FQNEAQ (reference sequence). The CDR3 has 15 amino acids. J lost 2 bases, V lost 5 bases, and 3 bases had no gene match. CDR3 DNA: TGTGCCAGCAGCCAGACTAGCGGGAGACAAGAGACCCAGTACTTC. It is translated as CASSQTSGRQETQYF. The full variable domain, rest sourced from reference TRBV7-9 and TRBJ2-5, is DTGVSQNPRHKITKRGQNVTFRCDPISEHNRLYWYRQTLGQGPEFLTYFQNEAQLEKSRLLSDRFSAERPKGSFSTLEIQRTEQGDSAMYLCASSQTSGRQETQYFGPGTRLLVL.

The chain has TRBV6-5 and TRBJ1-2; no clear D. Germline lookup yields CDR1 MNHEY and CDR2 SVGAGI. Trimming took off 5 bases at V and 4 bases at J, with 17 bases between the two ends. The CDR3 has 15 residues. The CDR3: CASSQMQSGGYGYTF. The CDR3 nucleotides read TGTGCCAGCAGTCAGATGCAGTCGGGAGGCTATGGCTACACCTTC.

This chain connects TRBV18 to TRBJ2-1, with TRBD2 as a possible D gene (6 bases). This CDR3 is built from 14 residues. Trimming stripped 6 bases from V and 3 bases from J, with 12 bases between. Germline values: CDR1 KGHSH, CDR2 LQKENI. In nucleotides, the CDR3 is TGTGCCAGCTCCCTTTCGGGGGACTACAATGAGCAGTTCTTC. This translates into CASSLSGDYNEQFF.

The rearrangement links TRBV19 to TRBJ1-1; 7 bases align to TRBD1. V lost 4 bases, J lost 6 bases, and 11 bases stayed unmatched. Germline V CDR1 and CDR2: LNHDA, SQIVND (reference sequence). The CDR3 extends over 15 amino acids. The CDR3 sequence: CASSTRTGLNAEAFF. The CDR3 DNA sequence: TGTGCCAGTAGTACTCGGACAGGTCTTAACGCTGAAGCTTTCTTT.

This clone showed up just a few times. This sequence joins TRBV7-9 and TRBJ1-2; D possibly corresponds to TRBD1 (6 bases). V was clipped by 1 base and J by 6 bases, with 15 bases between them. Germline V lookup: CDR1 SEHNR, CDR2 FQNEAQ (reference sequence). The CDR3 has 15 residues. This CDR3 is CASSLVSGGPDGYTF. CDR3 bases: TGTGCCAGCAGCTTAGTCTCCGGGGGGCCGGATGGCTACACCTTC.

J is TRBJ1-2 and V is TRBV15; D gene unclear. Germline-derived CDR1 and CDR2 are LNHNV and YYDKDF (reference sequence). V lost 0 bases and J 7 bases, leaving 9 bases between the germline ends. There are 13 residues in the CDR3. The CDR3 DNA is TGTGCCACCAGCAGAGAACGGCAGGCTGGCTACACCTTC. Its translation: CATSRERQAGYTF.

This clone was recorded once. V usage is TRBV6-1 and J usage is TRBJ2-7, with 7 positions matching TRBD2. This CDR3 has 14 amino acids. V was clipped by 2 bases and J by 5 bases; unmatched bases: 6. Germline V gene sequence: CDR1 MNHNS, CDR2 SASEGT. CDR3 sequence reads: CASSEWGRGHEQYF. CDR3 nucleotides: TGTGCCAGCAGTGAATGGGGGAGGGGTCACGAGCAGTACTTC.

CDR3 bases: TGTGCCAGCAGCCAAGACAGGGGTAGGAATTCACCCCTCCACTTT. Translation gives CASSQDRGRNSPLHF. J is TRBJ1-6 and V is TRBV14, with D perhaps TRBD1 (6 bases). The V end was cut by 0 bases, the J end by 7 bases, with 10 bases between. Germline CDR1 SGHDN, CDR2 FVKESK. The length of the CDR3 is 15 residues.

This clone was observed a few times. The V call is TRBV11-2, the J call TRBJ2-3; no firm D call. V was pared by 4 bases and J by 5 bases, with 10 bases between. Germline values: CDR1 SGHAT, CDR2 FQNNGV. The CDR3 contains 13 residues. CDR3 in amino acids: CASSSVRGDTQYF. In nucleotides, the CDR3 is TGTGCCAGCAGCTCGGTACGAGGAGATACGCAGTATTTT. Full variable domain (missing parts from reference TRBV11-2 and TRBJ2-3): EAGVAQSPRYKIIEKRQSVAFWCNPISGHATLYWYQQILGQGPKLLIQFQNNGVVDDSQLPKDRFSAERLKGVDSTLKIQPAKLEDSAVYLCASSSVRGDTQYFGPGTRLTVL.

This clone was seen just once. The J gene is TRBJ1-2, the V gene TRBV18; 12 nucleotides match TRBD1. V gave up 6 bases and J gave up 6 bases; unmatched junction bases: 5. CDR3 size: 14 residues. Germline values: CDR1 KGHSH, CDR2 LQKENI. The CDR3 coding sequence is TGTGCCAGCTCCCGGGACAGGGGGCCAGATGGCTACACCTTC. It codes for CASSRDRGPDGYTF.

This clone was seen once. J is TRBJ2-3 and V is TRBV5-5; 10 bases are a match to TRBD2. With 5 bases clipped from V and 4 bases from J, the junction kept 10 bases outside the gene matches. Germline CDR1 is SGHKS and CDR2 is YYEKEE (reference sequence). CDR3 length: 16 amino acids. The CDR3 DNA follows: TGTGCCAGCAGTTATGCTAGCGGGGGACTCTCAGATACGCAGTATTTT. This gives the protein CASSYASGGLSDTQYF.

This chain uses TRBV2 with TRBJ2-1; 8 nucleotides match TRBD2. CDR3 length: 13 residues. CDR1 is SNHLY, CDR2 FYNNEI, per germline. The V gene end was trimmed by 8 bases and the J gene end by 8 bases; junction bases not matched to a gene: 8. The CDR3 loop reads CASSGGGLDEQFF. Written as DNA, the CDR3 is TGTGCCAGCTCGGGGGGGGGCCTAGATGAGCAGTTCTTC. Variable domain in full (rest from reference TRBV2 and TRBJ2-1): EPEVTQTPSHQVTQMGQEVILRCVPISNHLYFYWYRQILGQKVEFLVSFYNNEISEKSEIFDDQFSVERPDGSNFTLKIRSTKLEDSAMYFCASSGGGLDEQFFGPGTRLTVL.

V and J are TRBV7-9 and TRBJ2-3; D may be TRBD2 (6 bases). The CDR3 loop spans 17 amino acids. The germline V gene has CDR1 SEHNR and CDR2 FQNEAQ (reference sequence). V gave up 5 bases and J gave up 3 bases, with 21 bases separating them. The CDR3 protein is CASSPRLEGRATDTQYF. CDR3 DNA: TGTGCCAGCAGCCCCCGACTGGAGGGAAGGGCGACAGATACGCAGTATTTT.

V is TRBV27 and J is TRBJ2-7; the match to TRBD1 covers 9 bases. This CDR3 spans 13 amino acids. J gave up 6 bases and V 3 bases, and 3 bases lay outside the gene matches. Germline V gene lookup returns CDR1 MNHEY and CDR2 SMNVEV (reference sequence). CDR3 in amino acids: CASSLGQGSEQYF. CDR3 bases: TGTGCCAGCAGTTTGGGACAGGGTTCCGAGCAGTACTTC.

This clone has a handful of counts. V and J are TRBV2 and TRBJ1-6, with TRBD1 matching over 12 bases. Germline V CDR1 and CDR2: SNHLY, FYNNEI. The CDR3 loop spans 15 amino acids. With V trimmed by 4 bases and J by 9 bases, 4 bases remained unmatched. Here the CDR3 reads CASSVGQGARSPLHF. The CDR3 DNA follows: TGTGCCAGCAGTGTGGGACAGGGGGCCCGTTCACCCCTCCACTTT.

The chain links TRBV2 to TRBJ2-7, with a weak D call TRBD2 (7 bases). V was clipped by 6 bases and J by 2 bases, with 11 bases between them. The CDR3 loop spans 13 amino acids. Germline V CDR1 and CDR2: SNHLY, FYNNEI. In DNA form, the CDR3 reads TGTGCCAGCAGAGGGGGGGCGGCCTACGAGCAGTACTTC. Translated, it gives CASRGGAAYEQYF.

This clone was found a few times. V gene TRBV5-6 combines with J gene TRBJ2-5; D is possibly TRBD2 (5 bases). CDR1 is SGHDT and CDR2 is YYEEEE in the germline V gene. Trimming left V 4 bases short and J 1 base short, with 11 bases between. There are 14 residues in the CDR3. CDR3 bases: TGTGCCAGCAGCAGAGGACTTTCCCAAGAGACCCAGTACTTC. Protein sequence: CASSRGLSQETQYF.

The chain uses TRBV12-5 and TRBJ2-1; D not certain. Trimming stripped 2 bases from V and 3 bases from J, with 8 bases between. The CDR3 spans 14 residues. Germline V gene lookup returns CDR1 LGHNT and CDR2 FRNRAP. The CDR3, as DNA: TGTGCTAGTGGTTTGCGAGAAGTCTACAATGAGCAGTTCTTC. Protein sequence: CASGLREVYNEQFF.

This clone came up once. The rearrangement uses TRBV2 and TRBJ2-1; TRBD2 agrees at 11 bases. Losses at the gene ends were 6 bases for V and 4 bases for J; bases not matched to a gene: 8. Germline V gene data show CDR1 as SNHLY and CDR2 as FYNNEI. The CDR3 is 16 amino acids. CDR3 sequence (DNA): TGTGCCAGCAGCGTATTAGCGGGGGGGGATTACAATGAGCAGTTCTTC. Translating it yields CASSVLAGGDYNEQFF.

The CDR3 is CASSLYDTGELFF. The CDR3 coding sequence is TGTGCCAGCAGCTTATATGACACCGGGGAGCTGTTTTTT. J is TRBJ2-2 and V is TRBV7-7; D uncertain. The CDR3 runs to 13 residues. The germline V gene has CDR1 SSHAT and CDR2 FNYEAQ (reference sequence). Trimming shortened V by 2 bases and J by 3 bases, and 4 bases separated the two germline ends.

The chain recombines TRBV5-1 with TRBJ2-4, with 10 bases matching TRBD2. Trimming removed 0 bases from V and 6 bases from J; junction bases left unmatched: 9. The CDR3 sequence is 17 residues long. The germline V gene has CDR1 SGHRS and CDR2 YFSETQ. CDR3 nucleotides: TGCGCCAGCAGCTTGGCCGGGCTAGCGGGGGCCCTAAACATTCAGTACTTC. It encodes CASSLAGLAGALNIQYF. Combining the CDR3 with reference TRBV5-1 and TRBJ2-4 gives the whole variable domain KAGVTQTPRYLIKTRGQQVTLSCSPISGHRSVSWYQQTPGQGLQFLFEYFSETQRNKGNFPGRFSGRQFSNSRSEMNVSTLELGDSALYLCASSLAGLAGALNIQYFGAGTRLSVL.

The V gene is TRBV5-1, the J gene TRBJ2-5; TRBD1 aligns across 9 bases. The DNA end is a closer match to TRBJ2-7, so the J assignment may be wrong. The CDR3 loop spans 13 amino acids. CDR1 is SGHRS, CDR2 YFSETQ, per germline. Here the CDR3 DNA reads TGCGCCAGCAGCTTTGGGACAGGGAGCGAGCAGTACTTC. It translates to CASSFGTGSEQYF.

The V and J genes are TRBV5-1 and TRBJ2-5; TRBD2 agrees at 8 bases. Trimming removed 3 bases from V and 1 base from J; junction bases left unmatched: 14. Germline CDR1 SGHRS, CDR2 YFSETQ. This CDR3 contains 18 residues. The CDR3 protein is CASSWNPGTSGGQETQYF. As DNA, the CDR3 is TGCGCCAGCAGCTGGAATCCCGGGACTAGTGGTGGCCAAGAGACCCAGTACTTC.

This clone came up a few times. The chain couples TRBV2 to TRBJ2-1; 7 nucleotides align to TRBD2. The germline V gene has CDR1 SNHLY and CDR2 FYNNEI. Unmatched junction bases numbered 6, after V lost 6 bases and J lost 13 bases. The CDR3 extends over 11 amino acids. The CDR3 region has the DNA TGTGCCAGCAGAGGACTAGTTTACCAGTTCTTC. It is translated as CASRGLVYQFF.